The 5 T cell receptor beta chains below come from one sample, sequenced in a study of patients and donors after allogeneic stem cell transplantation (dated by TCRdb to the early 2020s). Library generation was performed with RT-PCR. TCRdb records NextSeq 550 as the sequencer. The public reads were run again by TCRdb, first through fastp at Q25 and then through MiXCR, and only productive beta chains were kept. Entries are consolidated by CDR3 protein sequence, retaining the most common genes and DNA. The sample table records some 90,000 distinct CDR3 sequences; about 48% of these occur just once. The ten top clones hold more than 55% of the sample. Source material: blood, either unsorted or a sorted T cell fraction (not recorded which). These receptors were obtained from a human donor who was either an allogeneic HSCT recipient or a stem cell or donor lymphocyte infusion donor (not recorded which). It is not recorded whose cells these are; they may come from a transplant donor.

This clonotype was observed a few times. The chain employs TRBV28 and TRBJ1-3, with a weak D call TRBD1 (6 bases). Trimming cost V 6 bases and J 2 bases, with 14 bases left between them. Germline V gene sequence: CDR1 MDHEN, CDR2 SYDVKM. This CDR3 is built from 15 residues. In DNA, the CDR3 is TGTGCCAGCAGGGGGGACGCAGGGGCTGGAAACACCATATATTTT. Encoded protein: CASRGDAGAGNTIYF.

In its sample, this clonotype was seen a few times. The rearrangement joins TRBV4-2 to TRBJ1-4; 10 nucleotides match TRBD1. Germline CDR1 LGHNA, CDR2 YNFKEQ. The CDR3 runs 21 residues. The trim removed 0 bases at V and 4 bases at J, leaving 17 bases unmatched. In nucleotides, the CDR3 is TGTGCCAGCAGCCAAGACCCTTCGGGACAGGGGCGTAGAACGGGTAATGAAAAACTGTTTTTT. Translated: CASSQDPSGQGRRTGNEKLFF.

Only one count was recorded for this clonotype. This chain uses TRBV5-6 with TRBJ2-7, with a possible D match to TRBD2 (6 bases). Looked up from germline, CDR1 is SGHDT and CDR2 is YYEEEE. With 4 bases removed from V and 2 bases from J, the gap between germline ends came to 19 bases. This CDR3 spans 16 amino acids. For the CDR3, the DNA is TGTGCCAGCAGCCAGTACAGCGGGCTAGCCACCTACGAGCAGTACTTC. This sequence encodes CASSQYSGLATYEQYF.

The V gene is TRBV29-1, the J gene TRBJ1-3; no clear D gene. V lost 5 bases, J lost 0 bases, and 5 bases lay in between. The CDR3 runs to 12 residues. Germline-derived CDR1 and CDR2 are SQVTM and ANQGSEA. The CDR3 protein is CSVMDSGNTIYF. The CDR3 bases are TGCAGCGTTATGGACTCTGGAAACACCATATATTTT.

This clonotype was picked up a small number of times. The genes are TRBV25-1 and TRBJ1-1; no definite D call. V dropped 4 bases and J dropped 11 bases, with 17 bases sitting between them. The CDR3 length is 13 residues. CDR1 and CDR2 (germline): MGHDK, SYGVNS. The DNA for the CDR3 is TGTGCCAGCAGTGGTGGGCCAGACCGGAGGGCTTTCTTT. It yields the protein CASSGGPDRRAFF.